These 29 T cell receptor beta chains share one sample of origin, sequenced in a study of blood T cell repertoires in COVID-19. TCRdb's copy holds only in-frame clones and misses some; the assay was immunoSEQ multiplex PCR. Of approximately 500,000 clones listed, approximately 87% are singletons. Sequencing was carried out using PBMCs or T cells enriched from blood (not recorded which). These receptors came from a woman aged 40-49 years who had recovered from COVID-19.

The chain links TRBV10-2 to TRBJ2-7; D might be TRBD2 (6 bases). Germline V gene sequence: CDR1 WSHSY, CDR2 SAAADI. The CDR3 totals 14 residues. V lost 4 bases, J lost 3 bases, and 13 bases lay in between. The chain's CDR3 is CASSGFSGHYEQYF. For the CDR3, the DNA is TGCGCCAGCAGTGGGTTTAGCGGACACTACGAGCAGTACTTC.

This chain uses TRBV19 with TRBJ2-2; 9 bases are shared with TRBD1. The J segment lost 4 bases and the V segment lost 7 bases, leaving 7 bases of the junction unmatched. The CDR3 runs to 15 residues. CDR1 is LNHDA, CDR2 SQIVND, per germline (reference sequence). Written as DNA, the CDR3 is TGTGCCAGTAATAGGGGACAGGGACGCACCGGGGAGCTGTTTTTT. Encoded protein: CASNRGQGRTGELFF.

This clone was seen only a few times. The chain has TRBV12-3 or TRBV12-4 and TRBJ1-5, with D unresolved. Deletions cut 2 bases from V and 3 bases from J, with 2 bases between. The CDR3 spans 12 residues. As DNA, the CDR3 is TGTGCCAGCAGTTTACACAATCAGCCCCAGCATTTT. Encoded protein: CASSLHNQPQHF.

The CDR3 sequence: CASSIGQGASTDTQYF. The DNA of the CDR3 is TGCGCCAGCAGCATCGGACAGGGGGCTAGTACAGATACGCAGTATTTT. V gene TRBV5-1 combines with J gene TRBJ2-3, with 11 nucleotides matching TRBD1. The CDR3 has 16 residues. J gave up 3 bases and V 4 bases, and 7 bases lay outside the gene matches. Germline loops: CDR1 SGHRS, CDR2 YFSETQ. The full variable domain, its missing parts supplied by reference TRBV5-1 and TRBJ2-3, is KAGVTQTPRYLIKTRGQQVTLSCSPISGHRSVSWYQQTPGQGLQFLFEYFSETQRNKGNFPGRFSGRQFSNSRSEMNVSTLELGDSALYLCASSIGQGASTDTQYFGPGTRLTVL.

The chain combines TRBV7-6 with TRBJ2-1, with D possibly TRBD2 on 5 matching bases. Deletions cut 1 base from V and 7 bases from J, with 14 bases between. The CDR3 length is 15 residues. The germline gives CDR1 SGHVS, CDR2 FNYEAQ. The CDR3 DNA reads TGTGCCAGCAGCTTAGTACCGGGATTAGGAAATGAGCAGTTCTTC. Amino acid sequence: CASSLVPGLGNEQFF.

The chain couples TRBV5-1 to TRBJ2-7; TRBD2 agrees at 10 bases. In germline, CDR1 is SGHRS, CDR2 YFSETQ. This CDR3 is built from 15 residues. With 2 bases clipped from V and 2 bases from J, the junction kept 4 bases outside the gene matches. The DNA of the CDR3 is TGCGCCAGCAGCTTAAGGCTAGCGGGGGCCTACGAGCAGTACTTC. The encoded protein is CASSLRLAGAYEQYF.

The chain uses TRBV9 and TRBJ2-1, with D unclear. This CDR3 has 12 amino acids. The V and J ends lost 3 bases and 5 bases respectively, with 6 bases between them. CDR1 and CDR2 from the germline V gene are SGDLS and YYNGEE. This CDR3 reads CASSAYNNEQFF. The CDR3 DNA follows: TGTGCCAGCAGCGCGTACAACAATGAGCAGTTCTTC.

V and J are TRBV7-9 and TRBJ2-3, with D tentatively TRBD2 (6 bases). V dropped 7 bases and J dropped 2 bases, with 13 bases sitting between them. CDR1 and CDR2 (germline): SEHNR, FQNEAQ (reference sequence). The length of the CDR3 is 14 residues. CDR3 DNA sequence: TGTGCCAGCAACCAACGGGGGAACACAGATACGCAGTATTTT. Translating gives CASNQRGNTDTQYF.

This clone is a singleton in its sample. The chain couples TRBV6-5 to TRBJ1-5; a possible D gene is TRBD1 (5 bases). The CDR3 consists of 13 residues. From germline, CDR1 is MNHEY and CDR2 SVGAGI. V lost 4 bases and J lost 8, with 12 bases in between. The CDR3 loop reads CASSSREMEPQHF. The CDR3 region has the DNA TGTGCCAGCAGTTCCAGGGAAATGGAGCCCCAGCATTTT.

The chain has TRBV20-1 and TRBJ1-2; D unclear. CDR1 and CDR2 (germline): DFQATT, SNEGSKA (reference sequence). Deletions cut 3 bases from V and 8 bases from J, with 10 bases between. This CDR3 is built from 11 residues. CDR3 region: CSASGNGGYTF. Written as DNA, the CDR3 is TGCAGTGCTAGCGGGAACGGGGGCTACACCTTC.

The chain joins TRBV7-9 to TRBJ2-6; TRBD1 matches at 9 bases. V was pared by 5 bases and J by 0 bases, with 5 bases of the junction left unmatched. The CDR3 is 17 amino acids. CDR1 is SEHNR and CDR2 is FQNEAQ in the germline V gene (reference sequence). In DNA, the CDR3 is TGTGCCAGCAGCCCGGGACAGGGTTTCTCTGGGGCCAACGTCCTGACTTTC. This codes for CASSPGQGFSGANVLTF. Filled out from reference TRBV7-9 and TRBJ2-6, the complete variable domain reads DTGVSQNPRHKITKRGQNVTFRCDPISEHNRLYWYRQTLGQGPEFLTYFQNEAQLEKSRLLSDRFSAERPKGSFSTLEIQRTEQGDSAMYLCASSPGQGFSGANVLTFGAGSRLTVL.

This chain connects TRBV19 to TRBJ1-4, with a tentative D call TRBD1 (6 bases). The CDR3 is 15 amino acids. CDR1 LNHDA and CDR2 SQIVND come from the germline V gene (reference sequence). Trimming cost V 3 bases and J 6 bases, with 14 bases left between them. CDR3 residues: CASSISAYRDEKLFF. In DNA, the CDR3 is TGTGCCAGTAGTATCTCAGCGTACAGGGATGAAAAACTGTTTTTT.

V and J are TRBV6-5 and TRBJ2-1; possibly TRBD2 for D (5 bases). This CDR3 comprises 15 residues. Germline V CDR1 and CDR2: MNHEY, SVGAGI. V was pared by 5 bases and J by 0 bases, with 11 bases between. DNA for the CDR3: TGTGCCAGCAGTACTACTACTAGCTCCTACAATGAGCAGTTCTTC. This codes for CASSTTTSSYNEQFF.

The chain uses TRBV27 and TRBJ2-3, with D hard to call. V lost 5 bases and J lost 0, with 18 bases in between. This CDR3 contains 17 residues. CDR1 and CDR2 (germline): MNHEY, SMNVEV (reference sequence). This CDR3 is CASSPQMTGLSTDTQYF. The CDR3 region has the DNA TGTGCCAGCAGTCCCCAAATGACTGGCCTGAGCACAGATACGCAGTATTTT.

The V call is TRBV6-5, the J call TRBJ2-1; 12 nucleotides align to TRBD2. CDR1 is MNHEY, CDR2 SVGAGI, per germline. The CDR3 length is 15 residues. V lost 0 bases and J lost 7; bases outside the gene matches: 1. The CDR3 DNA sequence: TGTGCCAGCAGTTACTCGCTAGCGGGGGGGAATGAGCAGTTCTTC. It yields the protein CASSYSLAGGNEQFF.

This CDR3 reads CASSVDSSEAFF. The CDR3 DNA follows: TGCGCCAGCAGCGTGGACAGTTCGGAAGCTTTCTTT. This sequence joins TRBV5-1 and TRBJ1-1, with D maybe TRBD1 (6 bases). CDR1 SGHRS and CDR2 YFSETQ come from the germline V gene. V lost 4 bases and J lost 8, with 12 bases in between. This CDR3 has 12 amino acids.

To note about this clone: Other DNA variants within this sample encode the same CDR3. This rearrangement joins TRBV6-5 to TRBJ1-1; D ambiguous. V was shortened by 6 bases and J by 3 bases, with 5 bases between the two germline ends. Germline V gene sequence: CDR1 MNHEY, CDR2 SVGAGI. The CDR3 has 11 amino acids. Here the CDR3 reads CASRLDTEAFF. The CDR3 nucleotides are TGTGCCAGCAGACTAGACACTGAAGCTTTCTTT.

The V and J genes are TRBV18 and TRBJ1-2, with 7 positions matching TRBD1. V dropped 3 bases and J dropped 1; count of bases not matched to a gene: 5. The germline gives CDR1 KGHSH, CDR2 LQKENI. This CDR3 contains 15 residues. The DNA for the CDR3 is TGTGCCAGCTCACCTACTCAGGGGGGTAACTATGGCTACACCTTC. It codes for CASSPTQGGNYGYTF. The full variable domain, with the rest looked up from reference TRBV18 and TRBJ1-2, is NAGVMQNPRHLVRRRGQEARLRCSPMKGHSHVYWYRQLPEEGLKFMVYLQKENIIDESGMPKERFSAEFPKEGPSILRIQQVVRGDSAAYFCASSPTQGGNYGYTFGSGTRLTVV.

This clone was counted only a few times. The chain links TRBV19 to TRBJ1-6; TRBD1 aligns across 7 bases. The CDR3 totals 14 residues. Germline assignment: CDR1 LNHDA and CDR2 SQIVND (reference sequence). V shed 5 bases, J shed 9 bases, and the junction held 7 bases outside the gene matches. The CDR3 loop is CASSQRGLGSPLHF. In DNA, the CDR3 is TGTGCCAGTAGTCAGAGGGGGCTGGGTTCACCCCTCCACTTT. The entire variable domain, with the rest obtained from reference TRBV19 and TRBJ1-6, is as follows: DGGITQSPKYLFRKEGQNVTLSCEQNLNHDAMYWYRQDPGQGLRLIYYSQIVNDFQKGDIAEGYSVSREKKESFPLTVTSAQKNPTAFYLCASSQRGLGSPLHFGNGTRLTVT.

The chain employs TRBV4-3 and TRBJ1-6; TRBD1 matches 9 bases. The trim removed 0 bases at V and 7 bases at J, leaving 4 bases unmatched. Germline V gene data show CDR1 as LGHNA and CDR2 as YSLEER. This CDR3 spans 16 amino acids. CDR3 loop: CASSQESGTGNSPLHF. CDR3 coding DNA: TGCGCCAGCAGCCAAGAGTCCGGGACAGGGAATTCACCCCTCCACTTT.

The chain combines TRBV24-1 with TRBJ2-1, with 15 positions matching TRBD2. Per the germline V gene, CDR1 is KGHDR and CDR2 is SFDVKD. The CDR3 is 20 residues long. The ends lost 5 bases at V and 4 bases at J; junction bases unmatched: 14. The CDR3 loop is CATSAVWTSGREGIYNEQFF. The CDR3 DNA sequence: TGTGCCACCAGTGCTGTATGGACTAGCGGGAGGGAAGGGATTTACAATGAGCAGTTCTTC.

On this clone itself: One end of the junction fails to match germline, which may point to a read error. This sequence joins TRBV10-3 and TRBJ2-7; D uncertain. Germline V gives CDR1 ENHRY, CDR2 SYGVKD. This CDR3 spans 14 amino acids. The CDR3: CAISESPFSHEQYF. In DNA form, the CDR3 reads TGTGCCATCAGTGAGTCCCCGTTCTCCCACGAGCAGTACTTC.

V usage is TRBV11-2 and J usage is TRBJ2-1; D unresolved. V was clipped by 5 bases and J by 8 bases, with 10 bases between them. CDR1 and CDR2 from the germline V gene are SGHAT and FQNNGV. The CDR3 consists of 12 residues. The CDR3 bases are TGTGCCAGCAGCCCACCGAGCTATGAGCAGTTCTTC. This gives the protein CASSPPSYEQFF. Drawing the rest from reference TRBV11-2 and TRBJ2-1, the complete variable domain is EAGVAQSPRYKIIEKRQSVAFWCNPISGHATLYWYQQILGQGPKLLIQFQNNGVVDDSQLPKDRFSAERLKGVDSTLKIQPAKLEDSAVYLCASSPPSYEQFFGPGTRLTVL.

The chain employs TRBV2 and TRBJ2-3; 14 bases fit TRBD2. Trimming at V came to 7 bases and at J to 8 bases, leaving 8 bases not matched to a gene. The CDR3 consists of 15 residues. Germline CDR1 is SNHLY and CDR2 is FYNNEI. CDR3 amino acids: CASTGLAGATGTQYF. The DNA of the CDR3 is TGTGCCAGCACGGGACTAGCGGGAGCTACTGGTACGCAGTATTTT.

The chain uses TRBV25-1 and TRBJ2-1; 9 bases align to TRBD2. The CDR3 sequence is 14 residues long. V gave up 6 bases and J gave up 5 bases; unmatched junction bases: 5. Germline V gene sequence: CDR1 MGHDK, CDR2 SYGVNS. The CDR3 DNA follows: TGTGCCAGCAGCGAGCGGGAGGCGAACAATGAGCAGTTCTTC. Translated: CASSEREANNEQFF.

The chain combines TRBV4-2 with TRBJ1-1; D possibly corresponds to TRBD1 (5 bases). Deletions cut 0 bases from V and 4 bases from J, with 15 bases between. Germline loops: CDR1 LGHNA, CDR2 YNFKEQ. The CDR3 extends over 16 amino acids. CDR3: CASSQDLLGAATEAFF. The CDR3 nucleotides are TGTGCCAGCAGCCAAGATCTGTTAGGGGCGGCCACTGAAGCTTTCTTT.

Details on this clone: Within the sample, other DNA sequences also encode this same CDR3. The chain is built from TRBV29-1 and TRBJ2-7, with 10 bases lining up with TRBD1. The CDR3 has 13 residues. CDR1 and CDR2 (germline): SQVTM, ANQGSEA. J was trimmed by 6 bases and V by 7 bases; bases with no gene match: 9. The CDR3 is CSGGTGDFGEQYF. As DNA, the CDR3 is TGCAGCGGGGGGACAGGGGATTTCGGCGAGCAGTACTTC.

The V and J genes are TRBV7-9 and TRBJ2-7; 8 positions match TRBD1. J lost 3 bases, V lost 5 bases, and 18 bases had no gene match. The CDR3 is 18 amino acids. Germline values: CDR1 SEHNR, CDR2 FQNEAQ (reference sequence). The CDR3 spells CASSLTRWTGYVNYEQYF. In nucleotides, the CDR3 is TGTGCCAGCAGCCTCACCCGTTGGACAGGGTACGTCAACTACGAGCAGTACTTC.

The chain employs TRBV5-5 and TRBJ2-1; 9 nucleotides line up with TRBD2. This CDR3 is 16 amino acids long. V lost 1 base and J lost 5; bases outside the gene matches: 7. Per germline, CDR1 SGHKS and CDR2 YYEKEE (reference sequence). CDR3 amino acids: CASSLNRASGNNEQFF. DNA of the CDR3: TGTGCCAGCAGCTTGAACCGGGCTAGCGGGAACAATGAGCAGTTCTTC.